These 28 T cell receptor beta chains share one sample of origin, sequenced in a study of blood T cell repertoires in COVID-19. Sequencing used immunoSEQ multiplex PCR; TCRdb keeps in-frame clones, though not all of them. The table has 450,000 to 500,000 clones, 75% to 90% seen once. The sequenced material came from PBMCs or T cells enriched from blood (not recorded which). These receptors were collected from a woman aged 55-69 years who had recovered from COVID-19.

This clone was picked up one time. This chain links TRBV5-8 with TRBJ1-4; 7 bases line up with TRBD1. Per germline, CDR1 SGHTS and CDR2 YDEGEE. The CDR3 extends over 14 amino acids. Trimming cost V 10 bases and J 5 bases; bases outside gene matches: 11. CDR3 nucleotide sequence: TGTGCCGAATCCGCCGGGACAGTGAATGAAAAACTGTTTTTT. Its translation: CAESAGTVNEKLFF.

This chain joins TRBV9 and TRBJ1-6; 7 nucleotides agree with TRBD1. Losses at the gene ends were 4 bases for V and 7 bases for J; bases not matched to a gene: 8. CDR1 SGDLS and CDR2 YYNGEE come from the germline V gene. The CDR3 contains 15 residues. CDR3 sequence reads: CASSTRGTANSPLHF. Written as DNA, the CDR3 is TGTGCCAGCAGCACCCGCGGGACAGCCAATTCACCCCTCCACTTT.

This chain joins TRBV9 and TRBJ2-5; 7 nucleotides line up with TRBD2. This CDR3 spans 14 amino acids. Trimming removed 3 bases from V and 1 base from J; junction bases left unmatched: 3. The germline V gene encodes CDR1 SGDLS and CDR2 YYNGEE. The CDR3 here is CASSGPSGQETQYF. For the CDR3, the DNA is TGTGCCAGCAGCGGACCTAGCGGCCAAGAGACCCAGTACTTC. Filled out from reference TRBV9 and TRBJ2-5, the complete variable domain reads DSGVTQTPKHLITATGQRVTLRCSPRSGDLSVYWYQQSLDQGLQFLIQYYNGEERAKGNILERFSAQQFPDLHSELNLSSLELGDSALYFCASSGPSGQETQYFGPGTRLLVL.

This rearrangement joins TRBV19 to TRBJ2-7, with TRBD1 as a possible D gene (6 bases). Germline CDR1 is LNHDA and CDR2 is SQIVND (reference sequence). The CDR3 extends over 12 amino acids. The V end was cut by 6 bases, the J end by 3 bases, with 9 bases between. The CDR3 reads CASRDSIYEQYF. The CDR3 nucleotides are TGTGCCAGTAGGGACAGTATCTACGAGCAGTACTTC.

This clone occurred once. The chain employs TRBV29-1 and TRBJ1-2, with a possible D match to TRBD1 (6 bases). The CDR3 sequence is 13 residues long. Germline V CDR1 and CDR2: SQVTM, ANQGSEA. The V gene lost 2 bases and the J gene lost 0 bases, with 7 bases spanning the gap. The CDR3 bases are TGCAGCGTTGAAAGGGGGTCTAACTATGGCTACACCTTC. Translating gives CSVERGSNYGYTF.

CDR3 amino acids: CASRLKGADTEAFF. DNA for the CDR3: TGTGCCAGCAGGCTGAAGGGGGCGGACACTGAAGCTTTCTTT. The chain has TRBV5-4 and TRBJ1-1, with TRBD1 matching over 7 bases. The germline CDR1 and CDR2 sequences are SGHNT and YYREEE (reference sequence). The CDR3 extends over 14 amino acids. After removal of 5 bases from V and 3 bases from J, the junction contained 7 bases not matched to a gene.

This chain connects TRBV5-1 to TRBJ2-3; 8 nucleotides align to TRBD1. The CDR3 length is 15 residues. Germline CDR1 and CDR2: SGHRS and YFSETQ. The ends lost 2 bases at V and 2 bases at J; junction bases unmatched: 4. CDR3 in amino acids: CASSFQGAATDTQYF. The CDR3 nucleotides read TGCGCCAGCAGCTTTCAGGGGGCAGCCACAGATACGCAGTATTTT.

The chain joins TRBV5-4 to TRBJ2-1, with 14 bases aligning to TRBD2. CDR1 SGHNT and CDR2 YYREEE come from the germline V gene (reference sequence). The CDR3 covers 17 residues. After removal of 3 bases from V and 6 bases from J, the junction contained 8 bases not matched to a gene. The CDR3 reads CASSSGGLAGGPNEQFF. The CDR3 nucleotides read TGTGCCAGCAGCTCCGGCGGACTAGCGGGGGGCCCCAATGAGCAGTTCTTC.

The rearrangement uses TRBV4-1 and TRBJ1-1; 10 bases are shared with TRBD1. This CDR3 contains 16 residues. Trimming at V came to 4 bases and at J to 7 bases, leaving 12 bases not matched to a gene. The germline CDR1 and CDR2 sequences are MGHRA and YSYEKL. The CDR3 is CASSPRSDRGQNEAFF. In nucleotides, the CDR3 is TGCGCCAGCAGCCCCCGTTCCGACAGGGGGCAAAATGAAGCTTTCTTT.

The chain is built from TRBV10-2 and TRBJ1-2, with TRBD1 matching 11 bases. The CDR3 has 16 residues. V dropped 6 bases and J dropped 3; count of bases not matched to a gene: 9. Germline CDR1 reads WSHSY; CDR2 reads SAAADI. DNA of the CDR3: TGCGCCAGCAGGACCGGGGACAGGGGGGATCACTATGGCTACACCTTC. It is translated as CASRTGDRGDHYGYTF.

The chain recombines TRBV24-1 with TRBJ2-1; 9 bases fit TRBD2. The CDR3 covers 15 residues. V trimming: 9 bases; J trimming: 6 bases; junction bases outside the gene matches: 11. CDR1 is KGHDR and CDR2 is SFDVKD in the germline V gene. CDR3 bases: TGTGCCACCTTGGCGAGCGGGGGGCCACTCAATGAGCAGTTCTTC. Amino acids: CATLASGGPLNEQFF.

The V and J genes are TRBV2 and TRBJ1-1, with D possibly being TRBD1 (6 bases). Germline V CDR1 and CDR2: SNHLY, FYNNEI. Trimming removed 6 bases from V and 1 base from J, with 9 bases in between. The CDR3 consists of 13 residues. The CDR3 is CASSMTGNTEAFF. In nucleotides, the CDR3 is TGTGCCAGCAGCATGACAGGGAACACTGAAGCTTTCTTT.

CDR3 bases: TGTGCCAGCAGCTTTGCTAGCGGGGGAGGAGAGACCCAGTACTTC. Translation: CASSFASGGGETQYF. The genes are TRBV5-6 and TRBJ2-5, with 10 bases lining up with TRBD2. The germline V gene encodes CDR1 SGHDT and CDR2 YYEEEE. The ends lost 2 bases at V and 4 bases at J; junction bases unmatched: 5. The CDR3 extends over 15 amino acids.

The chain couples TRBV9 to TRBJ2-7; possible D gene TRBD2, 5 bases. Germline-derived CDR1 and CDR2 are SGDLS and YYNGEE. The CDR3 sequence is 13 residues long. V was clipped by 0 bases and J by 3 bases, with 7 bases between them. CDR3 sequence: CASSVGTRYEQYF. The DNA for the CDR3 is TGTGCCAGCAGCGTAGGGACTCGCTACGAGCAGTACTTC.

The chain links TRBV7-2 to TRBJ2-7; 13 nucleotides line up with TRBD2. Germline-derived CDR1 and CDR2 are SGHTA and FQGNSA. Unmatched junction bases numbered 1, after V lost 3 bases and J lost 2 bases. There are 15 residues in the CDR3. The CDR3: CASSFTSGGAYEQYF. In DNA form, the CDR3 reads TGTGCCAGCAGCTTTACTAGCGGGGGGGCCTACGAGCAGTACTTC.

This sequence joins TRBV5-1 and TRBJ1-2; 9 bases are shared with TRBD1. The CDR3 loop spans 16 amino acids. V shed 4 bases and J 5 bases; nucleotides not matched to a gene: 12. From germline, CDR1 is SGHRS and CDR2 YFSETQ. The DNA for the CDR3 is TGCGCCAGCAGCCGAGCCGGGACAGGGAGGTGGTATGGCTACACCTTC. Its protein is CASSRAGTGRWYGYTF.

This chain's CDR3 is CASSQDRGHTGELFF. The CDR3 DNA reads TGCGCCAGCAGCCAAGACAGGGGGCACACCGGGGAGCTGTTTTTT. This chain uses TRBV4-1 with TRBJ2-2, with 8 bases matching TRBD1. This CDR3 has 15 residues. After removal of 0 bases from V and 3 bases from J, the junction contained 0 bases not matched to a gene. The germline V gene has CDR1 MGHRA and CDR2 YSYEKL.

V gene TRBV18 combines with J gene TRBJ1-1; TRBD1 agrees at 8 bases. The CDR3 is 13 amino acids. The germline V gene has CDR1 KGHSH and CDR2 LQKENI. V lost 3 bases and J lost 4; bases outside the gene matches: 1. CDR3 DNA: TGTGCCAGCTCACCGGACAGGGTCACTGAAGCTTTCTTT. This translates into CASSPDRVTEAFF.

The chain carries TRBV2 and TRBJ2-1; possible D gene TRBD1, 6 bases. V gave up 6 bases and J gave up 0 bases, with 12 bases separating them. CDR1 and CDR2 (germline): SNHLY, FYNNEI. The CDR3 runs 15 residues. CDR3 coding DNA: TGTGCCAGCAGCGAGACAGGCAGCTCCTACAATGAGCAGTTCTTC. Amino acid sequence: CASSETGSSYNEQFF.

The chain employs TRBV2 and TRBJ2-1; 9 bases line up with TRBD1. After removal of 7 bases from V and 7 bases from J, the junction contained 5 bases not matched to a gene. CDR3 length equals 13 residues. Germline CDR1 reads SNHLY; CDR2 reads FYNNEI. The DNA of the CDR3 is TGTGCCAGCACGGGACAGGGAGCGAATGAGCAGTTCTTC. Its protein is CASTGQGANEQFF.

This clone has just a few counts. The rearrangement uses TRBV27 and TRBJ2-1; 7 nucleotides agree with TRBD1. This CDR3 is built from 13 residues. Unmatched junction bases numbered 2, after V lost 6 bases and J lost 3 bases. The germline CDR1 and CDR2 sequences are MNHEY and SMNVEV (reference sequence). CDR3 sequence (DNA): TGTGCCAGCAGCCGGGACAGCTACAATGAGCAGTTCTTC. It codes for CASSRDSYNEQFF.

V usage is TRBV3-1 (or the pseudogene TRBV3-2) and J usage is TRBJ1-6, with TRBD1 matching 9 bases. Per the germline V gene, CDR1 is LGHDT and CDR2 is YNNKEL (reference sequence). V shed 1 base, J shed 7 bases, and the junction held 8 bases outside the gene matches. The CDR3 has 17 amino acids. CDR3 coding DNA: TGTGCCAGCAGCCAAGGTATCGGGACAGGGCGGAATTCACCCCTCCACTTT. It yields the protein CASSQGIGTGRNSPLHF.

The CDR3 loop reads CASSDLRGFRTDTQYF. As DNA, the CDR3 is TGCGCCAGCAGTGACCTGCGGGGGTTCCGCACAGATACGCAGTATTTT. This chain joins TRBV10-2 and TRBJ2-3; TRBD2 aligns across 7 bases. The J segment lost 1 base and the V segment lost 3 bases, leaving 7 bases of the junction unmatched. This CDR3 contains 16 residues. The germline CDR1 and CDR2 sequences are WSHSY and SAAADI.

The V gene is TRBV6-4, the J gene TRBJ2-7, with 7 bases aligning to TRBD1. With 6 bases clipped from V and 3 bases from J, the junction kept 14 bases outside the gene matches. This CDR3 is 16 amino acids long. Germline V gene sequence: CDR1 MRHNA, CDR2 SNTAGT. The DNA for the CDR3 is TGTGCCAGCAGAAGGGGACAGTCTATAATCAACTACGAGCAGTACGTC. This codes for CASRRGQSIINYEQYV.

V is TRBV3-1 (or the pseudogene TRBV3-2) and J is TRBJ1-2, with TRBD1 identical over 7 bases. Germline lookup yields CDR1 LGHDT and CDR2 YNNKEL (reference sequence). The V gene end was trimmed by 1 base and the J gene end by 2 bases; junction bases not matched to a gene: 1. The CDR3 is made up of 14 amino acids. The CDR3 DNA sequence: TGTGCCAGCAGCCAAGCGACAGGGAACTATGGCTACACCTTC. The encoded protein is CASSQATGNYGYTF.

V and J are TRBV5-4 and TRBJ2-3, with D maybe TRBD2 (5 bases). Germline-derived CDR1 and CDR2 are SGHNT and YYREEE (reference sequence). The CDR3 loop spans 15 amino acids. V was cut by 4 bases and J by 1 base, with 13 bases left in between. CDR3 sequence reads: CASSPGGVGTDTQYF. The CDR3 region has the DNA TGTGCCAGCAGCCCCGGAGGTGTCGGCACAGATACGCAGTATTTT.

The rearrangement joins TRBV20-1 to TRBJ2-1; 9 bases are shared with TRBD2. Losses at the gene ends were 3 bases for V and 7 bases for J; bases not matched to a gene: 19. Germline values: CDR1 DFQATT, CDR2 SNEGSKA (reference sequence). The CDR3 consists of 18 residues. CDR3 sequence reads: CSASLYRFAGGPGNEQFF. DNA of the CDR3: TGCAGTGCTAGTTTATACCGCTTTGCGGGGGGGCCGGGAAATGAGCAGTTCTTC.

V gene TRBV7-9 combines with J gene TRBJ2-7; D remains ambiguous. The V gene's germline CDR1 is SEHNR and CDR2 FQNEAQ (reference sequence). Trimming took 4 bases from V and 0 from J, leaving 4 bases between them. CDR3 size: 12 residues. The CDR3 sequence is CASSYYSYEQYF. Here the CDR3 DNA reads TGTGCCAGCAGCTACTACTCCTACGAGCAGTACTTC.